A single T cell receptor beta chain is shown here with its context. The target antigen is unknown. The data were taken from a study of memory CD4+ T cells and cytomegalovirus serostatus. The study, taken as a whole, reports: Each of 65 to 70 CMV-associated TCRbeta sequences occurred in one to five individuals.

Using immunoSEQ multiplex PCR, the repertoire was profiled, and TCRdb retains in-frame clones only, with some absent. The table shows about 48,000 clones, with 78% occurring only once. This CDR3 is built from 13 residues. Trimming shortened V by 7 bases and J by 0 bases, and 6 bases separated the two germline ends. CDR1 is SNHLY, CDR2 FYNNEI, per germline. Single viable CD3+CD4+CD8-CD45RO+ cells were sorted as the memory CD4+ T cells. Sequenced input: memory CD4+ T cells from blood. The chain uses TRBV2 and TRBJ2-2; the D is unclear. This sequence was found in an adult in good health and CMV-seronegative. The CDR3 sequence is CASKPANTGELFF. CDR3 coding DNA: TGTGCCAGCAAGCCCGCGAACACCGGGGAGCTGTTTTTT.